This TCR beta chain was observed in a study of blood T cell repertoires in COVID-19. Background on the study: Acute and convalescent COVID-19 samples came from the United States, Italy and Spain. PBMCs, B-cell-depleted T cells, or T cells provided the cDNA or gDNA that made up the material.

The authors' processing: Amplification from reference gene primers served as the basis for estimated nucleated cell counts. Sequencing used immunoSEQ multiplex PCR; TCRdb keeps in-frame clones, though not all of them. Clone size and the V and J calls come from that table; the DNA yielded D and trimming. The table includes around 160,000 clones, about nine tenths detected once. The CDR3 is 15 residues long. V shed 5 bases and J 3 bases; nucleotides not matched to a gene: 6. Germline assignment: CDR1 SGHTA and CDR2 FQGNSA. The sequence derives from a human donor in a cohort sampled during active COVID-19. The V and J genes are TRBV7-2 and TRBJ2-2; TRBD1 agrees at 7 bases. The sequenced sample consisted of peripheral blood. The CDR3 DNA sequence: TGTGCCAGCAGCGCAGGGGGATGGGACACCGGGGAGCTGTTTTTT. This codes for CASSAGGWDTGELFF.